This T cell receptor beta chain was documented in a study of control samples from healthy donors and cancer patients. For this clone: The germline gene is not matched at one end of the junction; a read error may be the cause. Other DNA sequences in this specimen translate into the identical CDR3.

CDR3 size: 14 residues. The germline V gene has CDR1 SEHNR and CDR2 FQNEAQ (reference sequence). TCRdb's copy holds only in-frame clones and misses some; the assay was immunoSEQ multiplex PCR. This table holds about 160,000 clones, about 90% found once. The TCR was taken from a man aged 30-40 years in good health. The V and J genes are TRBV7-9 and TRBJ1-2; TRBD1 matches at 9 bases. The source material was blood. The CDR3 here is CASSKGTGNYGYTF. CDR3 nucleotides: TGTGCTAGCAGCAAGGGGACAGGGAACTATGGCTACACCTTC.